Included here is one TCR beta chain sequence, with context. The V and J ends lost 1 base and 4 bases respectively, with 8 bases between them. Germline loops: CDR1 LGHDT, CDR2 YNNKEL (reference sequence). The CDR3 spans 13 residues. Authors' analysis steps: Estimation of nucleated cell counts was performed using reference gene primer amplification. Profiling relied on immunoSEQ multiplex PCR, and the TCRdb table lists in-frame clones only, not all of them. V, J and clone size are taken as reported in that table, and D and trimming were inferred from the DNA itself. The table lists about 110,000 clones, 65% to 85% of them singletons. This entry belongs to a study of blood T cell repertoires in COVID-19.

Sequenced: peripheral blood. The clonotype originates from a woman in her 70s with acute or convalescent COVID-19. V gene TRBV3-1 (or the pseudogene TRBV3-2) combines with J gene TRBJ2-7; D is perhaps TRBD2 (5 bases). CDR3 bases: TGTGCCAGCAGCCAAGGACGGGGATACGAGCAGTACTTC. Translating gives CASSQGRGYEQYF.